These 12 T cell receptor beta chains originate from one sample sequenced in a study of blood T cell repertoires in COVID-19. Assay: immunoSEQ multiplex PCR; the TCRdb copy retains only in-frame clones and omits some. The table shows 90,000 or so clones, with 86% occurring only once. The source material was peripheral blood. The source of these receptors is a man between 60 and 75 years old with acute or convalescent COVID-19.

The chain joins TRBV6-2 or TRBV6-3 to TRBJ2-1, with 9 bases matching TRBD1. This CDR3 spans 15 amino acids. The germline V gene has CDR1 MNHEY and CDR2 SVGEGT. V gave up 6 bases and J gave up 2 bases; unmatched junction bases: 5. The CDR3 spells CASSPGTGTYNEQFF. The DNA for the CDR3 is TGTGCCAGCAGCCCCGGGACAGGGACCTACAATGAGCAGTTCTTC.

Only one count was recorded for this clone. The J gene is TRBJ2-5, the V gene TRBV5-1; TRBD2 aligns across 14 bases. Per the germline V gene, CDR1 is SGHRS and CDR2 is YFSETQ. The CDR3 covers 16 residues. V dropped 3 bases and J dropped 4; count of bases not matched to a gene: 5. The chain's CDR3 is CASSSGLAGVGETQYF. CDR3 DNA sequence: TGCGCCAGCAGCTCGGGACTAGCGGGAGTTGGAGAGACCCAGTACTTC.

V and J are TRBV6-6 and TRBJ1-2; D remains ambiguous. V was clipped by 3 bases and J by 7 bases, with 18 bases between them. This CDR3 has 15 amino acids. Germline lookup yields CDR1 MNHNY and CDR2 SVGAGI (reference sequence). In DNA, the CDR3 is TGTGCCAGCAGTTATTCCCCGGCCATAAGGAGTGGCTACACCTTC. Translation: CASSYSPAIRSGYTF.

The V call is TRBV10-3, the J call TRBJ2-1; the match to TRBD2 covers 12 bases. The V segment lost 3 bases and the J segment 7 bases; nucleotides outside the gene matches: 7. Germline CDR1 reads ENHRY; CDR2 reads SYGVKD. The CDR3 covers 16 residues. The CDR3 nucleotides are TGTGCCATCAGTGATACGACTAGCGGGAGAGGGAATGAGCAGTTCTTC. Amino acid sequence: CAISDTTSGRGNEQFF.

The rearrangement uses TRBV9 and TRBJ1-6; 7 nucleotides line up with TRBD1. The J segment lost 7 bases and the V segment lost 0 bases, leaving 1 base of the junction unmatched. Germline loops: CDR1 SGDLS, CDR2 YYNGEE. The CDR3 length is 14 residues. The CDR3 DNA sequence: TGTGCCAGCAGCGTAGAGACAGGGAATTCACCCCTCCACTTT. It is translated as CASSVETGNSPLHF.

The rearrangement links TRBV5-4 to TRBJ2-7; no reliable D call. The CDR3 length is 12 residues. Trimming stripped 0 bases from V and 6 bases from J, with 7 bases between. The germline V gene has CDR1 SGHNT and CDR2 YYREEE (reference sequence). Written as DNA, the CDR3 is TGTGCCAGCAGCTTGGGACGGGTCGAGCAGTACTTC. It yields the protein CASSLGRVEQYF. The variable domain in full, with the rest retrieved from reference TRBV5-4 and TRBJ2-7, is ETGVTQSPTHLIKTRGQQVTLRCSSQSGHNTVSWYQQALGQGPQFIFQYYREEENGRGNFPPRFSGLQFPNYSSELNVNALELDDSALYLCASSLGRVEQYFGPGTRLTVT.

The chain joins TRBV2 to TRBJ2-5; D may be TRBD1 (5 bases). Germline loops: CDR1 SNHLY, CDR2 FYNNEI. The V and J ends lost 4 bases and 2 bases respectively, with 11 bases between them. The CDR3 sequence is 14 residues long. CDR3 sequence: CASSVWQGQETQYF. The CDR3 nucleotides read TGTGCCAGCAGTGTGTGGCAGGGACAAGAGACCCAGTACTTC.

For the CDR3, the DNA is TGTGCCATCAGTGATGCGTTGACAGGGGGTGAGACCCAGTACTTC. Its translation is CAISDALTGGETQYF. The chain recombines TRBV10-3 with TRBJ2-5, with 9 bases identical to TRBD1. Germline loops: CDR1 ENHRY, CDR2 SYGVKD. The junction had 7 bases not matched to a gene; V was cut back by 3 bases and J by 5 bases. This CDR3 has 15 residues.

In this sample, this clone turned up once. The CDR3 DNA reads TGTGCCAGCATCTCTGGACAGAGATCCTCCTACGAGCAGTACTTC. Translation gives CASISGQRSSYEQYF. The chain combines TRBV5-6 with TRBJ2-7, with D possibly being TRBD1 (6 bases). The CDR3 is made up of 15 amino acids. Germline CDR1 reads SGHDT; CDR2 reads YYEEEE. The V and J ends lost 6 bases and 0 bases respectively, with 16 bases between them. Looking up the rest from reference TRBV5-6 and TRBJ2-7 gives the full variable domain: DAGVTQSPTHLIKTRGQQVTLRCSPKSGHDTVSWYQQALGQGPQFIFQYYEEEERQRGNFPDRFSGHQFPNYSSELNVNALLLGDSALYLCASISGQRSSYEQYFGPGTRLTVT.

This chain joins TRBV5-1 and TRBJ1-5; 7 bases are shared with TRBD1. Germline V lookup: CDR1 SGHRS, CDR2 YFSETQ. The V and J ends lost 4 bases and 6 bases, in that order; junction bases with no gene match: 10. The CDR3 is 15 residues long. The CDR3 sequence is CASSVGTDPSQPQHF. In nucleotides, the CDR3 is TGCGCCAGCAGCGTAGGGACAGACCCATCTCAGCCCCAGCATTTT. Combining the CDR3 with reference TRBV5-1 and TRBJ1-5 gives the whole variable domain KAGVTQTPRYLIKTRGQQVTLSCSPISGHRSVSWYQQTPGQGLQFLFEYFSETQRNKGNFPGRFSGRQFSNSRSEMNVSTLELGDSALYLCASSVGTDPSQPQHFGDGTRLSIL.

The J gene is TRBJ1-2, the V gene TRBV6-5; 8 bases line up with TRBD1. The CDR3 is 13 amino acids. Looked up from germline, CDR1 is MNHEY and CDR2 is SVGAGI. The V gene end was trimmed by 2 bases and the J gene end by 8 bases; junction bases not matched to a gene: 4. The CDR3 here is CASSYGTGGGYTF. For the CDR3, the DNA is TGTGCCAGCAGTTACGGGACAGGAGGAGGCTACACCTTC.

The rearrangement uses TRBV5-1 and TRBJ1-6, with D possibly being TRBD1 (6 bases). In germline, CDR1 is SGHRS, CDR2 YFSETQ. V dropped 4 bases and J dropped 7 bases, with 12 bases sitting between them. The CDR3 is made up of 14 amino acids. CDR3 sequence: CASSPGQLNSPLHF. As DNA, the CDR3 is TGCGCCAGCAGCCCCGGACAGTTAAATTCACCCCTCCACTTT.